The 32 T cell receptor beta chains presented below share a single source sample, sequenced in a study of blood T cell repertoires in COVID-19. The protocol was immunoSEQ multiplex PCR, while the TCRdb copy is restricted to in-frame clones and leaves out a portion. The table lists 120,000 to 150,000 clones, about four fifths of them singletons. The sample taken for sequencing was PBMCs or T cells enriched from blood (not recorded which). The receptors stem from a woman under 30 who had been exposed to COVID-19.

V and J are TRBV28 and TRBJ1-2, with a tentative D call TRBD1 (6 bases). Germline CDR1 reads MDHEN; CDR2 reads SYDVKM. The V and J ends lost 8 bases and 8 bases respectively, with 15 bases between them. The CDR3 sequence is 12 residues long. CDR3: CASCAGDGGYTF. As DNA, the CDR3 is TGTGCCAGCTGTGCAGGGGATGGGGGCTACACCTTC.

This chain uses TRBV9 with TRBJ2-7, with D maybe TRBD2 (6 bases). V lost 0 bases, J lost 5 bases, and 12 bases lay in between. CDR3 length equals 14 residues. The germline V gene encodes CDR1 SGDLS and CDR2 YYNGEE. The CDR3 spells CASSVGTTRDEQYF. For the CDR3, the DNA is TGTGCCAGCAGCGTAGGGACTACCCGGGACGAGCAGTACTTC.

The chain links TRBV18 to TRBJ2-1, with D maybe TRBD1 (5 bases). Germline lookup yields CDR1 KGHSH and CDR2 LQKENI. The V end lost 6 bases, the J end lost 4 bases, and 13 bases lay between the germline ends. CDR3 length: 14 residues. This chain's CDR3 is CASSPRADYNEQFF. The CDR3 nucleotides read TGTGCCAGCTCCCCCAGGGCGGATTACAATGAGCAGTTCTTC.

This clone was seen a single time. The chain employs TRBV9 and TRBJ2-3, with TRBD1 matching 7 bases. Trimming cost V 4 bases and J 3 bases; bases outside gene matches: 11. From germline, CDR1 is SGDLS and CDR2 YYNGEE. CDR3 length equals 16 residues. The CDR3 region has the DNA TGTGCCAGCAGCCCCAGGGACAGAGGGGAAACAGATACGCAGTATTTT. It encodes CASSPRDRGETDTQYF.

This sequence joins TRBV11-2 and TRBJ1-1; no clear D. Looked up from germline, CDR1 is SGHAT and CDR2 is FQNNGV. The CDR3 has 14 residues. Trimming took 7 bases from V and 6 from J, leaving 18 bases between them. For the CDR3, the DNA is TGTGCCAGCACACCCACGGGAAGGGTTGCTGAAGCTTTCTTT. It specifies CASTPTGRVAEAFF. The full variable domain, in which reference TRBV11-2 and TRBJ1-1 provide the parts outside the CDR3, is EAGVAQSPRYKIIEKRQSVAFWCNPISGHATLYWYQQILGQGPKLLIQFQNNGVVDDSQLPKDRFSAERLKGVDSTLKIQPAKLEDSAVYLCASTPTGRVAEAFFGQGTRLTVV.

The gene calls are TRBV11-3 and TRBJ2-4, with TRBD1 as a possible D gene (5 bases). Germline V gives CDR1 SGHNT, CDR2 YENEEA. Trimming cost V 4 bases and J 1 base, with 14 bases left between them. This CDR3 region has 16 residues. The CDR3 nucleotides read TGTGCCAGCAGCTCGGACATTTTGGGGGCCAAAAACATTCAGTACTTC. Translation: CASSSDILGAKNIQYF.

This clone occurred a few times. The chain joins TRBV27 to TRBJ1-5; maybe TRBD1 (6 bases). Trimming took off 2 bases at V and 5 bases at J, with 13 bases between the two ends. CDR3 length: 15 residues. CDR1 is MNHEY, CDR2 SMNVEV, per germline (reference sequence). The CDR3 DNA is TGTGCCAGCAGTTTAACCGGGGGGCGATATCAGCCCCAGCATTTT. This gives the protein CASSLTGGRYQPQHF.

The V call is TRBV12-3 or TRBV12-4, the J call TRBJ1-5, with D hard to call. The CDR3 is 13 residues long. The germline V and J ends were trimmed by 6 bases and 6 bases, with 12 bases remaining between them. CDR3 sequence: CASSLDELQPQHF. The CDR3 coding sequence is TGTGCCAGCAGCCTCGATGAACTTCAGCCCCAGCATTTT.

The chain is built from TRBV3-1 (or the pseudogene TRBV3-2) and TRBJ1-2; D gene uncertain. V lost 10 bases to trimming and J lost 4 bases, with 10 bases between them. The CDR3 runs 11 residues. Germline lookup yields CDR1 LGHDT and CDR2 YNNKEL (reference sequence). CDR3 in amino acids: CAIGNSYGYTF. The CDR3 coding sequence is TGTGCCATCGGTAATTCCTATGGCTACACCTTC.

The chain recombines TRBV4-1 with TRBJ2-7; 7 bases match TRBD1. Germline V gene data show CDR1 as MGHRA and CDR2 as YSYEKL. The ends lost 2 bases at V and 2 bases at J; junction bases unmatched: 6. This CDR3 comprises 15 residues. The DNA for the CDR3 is TGCGCCAGCAGCCAAACAGGGGCTTCGACCTACGAGCAGTACTTC. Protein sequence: CASSQTGASTYEQYF.

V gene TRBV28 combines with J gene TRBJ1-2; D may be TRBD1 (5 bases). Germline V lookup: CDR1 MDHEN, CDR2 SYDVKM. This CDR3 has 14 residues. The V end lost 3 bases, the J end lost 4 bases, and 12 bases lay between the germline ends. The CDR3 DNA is TGTGCCAGCAGTTTGTCAGGGTATCGCTATGGCTACACCTTC. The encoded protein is CASSLSGYRYGYTF.

The DNA for the CDR3 is TGTGCCACCAGACACGACAGAGAGGCCTATGGCTACACCTTC. It yields the protein CATRHDREAYGYTF. The chain carries TRBV10-3 and TRBJ1-2; D is possibly TRBD1 (5 bases). CDR1 is ENHRY, CDR2 SYGVKD, per germline. Trimming left V 10 bases short and J 4 bases short, with 19 bases between. This CDR3 has 14 amino acids.

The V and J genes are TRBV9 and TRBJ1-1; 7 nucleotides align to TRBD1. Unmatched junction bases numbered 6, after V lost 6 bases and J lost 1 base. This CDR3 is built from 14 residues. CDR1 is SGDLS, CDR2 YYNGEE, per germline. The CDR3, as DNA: TGTGCCAGCACGCGGAGACAGGGGAACACTGAAGCTTTCTTT. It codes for CASTRRQGNTEAFF.

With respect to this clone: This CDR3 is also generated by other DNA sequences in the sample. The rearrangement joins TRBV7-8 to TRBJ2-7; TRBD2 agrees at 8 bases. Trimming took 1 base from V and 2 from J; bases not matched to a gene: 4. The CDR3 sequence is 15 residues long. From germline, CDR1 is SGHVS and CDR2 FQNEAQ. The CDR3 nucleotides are TGTGCCAGCAGCTTAGAAGCGGGAGCCACCTACGAGCAGTACTTC. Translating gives CASSLEAGATYEQYF.

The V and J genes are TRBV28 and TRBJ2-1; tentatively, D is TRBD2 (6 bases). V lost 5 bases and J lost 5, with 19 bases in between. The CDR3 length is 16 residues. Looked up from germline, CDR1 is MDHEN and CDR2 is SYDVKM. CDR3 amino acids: CASSKGAGNIHNEQFF. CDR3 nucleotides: TGTGCCAGCAGTAAAGGGGCGGGGAACATCCACAATGAGCAGTTCTTC.

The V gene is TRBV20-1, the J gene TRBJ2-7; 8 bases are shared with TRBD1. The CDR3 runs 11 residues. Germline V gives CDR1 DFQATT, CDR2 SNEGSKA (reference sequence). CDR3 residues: CSWTGIYEQYF. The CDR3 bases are TGCAGCTGGACAGGGATCTACGAGCAGTACTTC.

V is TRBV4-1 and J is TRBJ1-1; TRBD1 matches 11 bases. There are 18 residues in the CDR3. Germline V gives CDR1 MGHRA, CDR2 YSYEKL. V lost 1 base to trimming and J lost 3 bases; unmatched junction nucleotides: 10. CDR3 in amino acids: CASSQGAGQGAVDTEAFF. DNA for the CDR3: TGCGCCAGCAGCCAAGGGGCCGGACAGGGGGCGGTGGACACTGAAGCTTTCTTT.

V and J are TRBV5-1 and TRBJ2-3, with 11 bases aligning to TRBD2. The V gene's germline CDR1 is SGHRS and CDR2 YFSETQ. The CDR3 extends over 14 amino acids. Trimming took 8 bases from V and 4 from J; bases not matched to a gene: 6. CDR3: CASGTSGSSDTQYF. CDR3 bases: TGCGCCAGTGGAACTAGCGGGAGCTCAGATACGCAGTATTTT.

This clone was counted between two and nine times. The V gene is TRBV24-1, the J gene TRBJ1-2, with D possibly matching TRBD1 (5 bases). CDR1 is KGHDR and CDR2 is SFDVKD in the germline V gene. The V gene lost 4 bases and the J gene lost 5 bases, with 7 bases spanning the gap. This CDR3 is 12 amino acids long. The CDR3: CATSEQGYGYTF. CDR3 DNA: TGTGCCACCAGTGAGCAGGGTTATGGCTACACCTTC.

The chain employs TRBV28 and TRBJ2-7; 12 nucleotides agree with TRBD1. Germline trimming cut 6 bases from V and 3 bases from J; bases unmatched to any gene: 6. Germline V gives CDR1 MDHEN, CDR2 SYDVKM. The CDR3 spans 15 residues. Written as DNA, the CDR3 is TGTGCCAGCAGGAACCGGGACAGGGGGCTCTACGAGCAGTACTTC. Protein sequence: CASRNRDRGLYEQYF.

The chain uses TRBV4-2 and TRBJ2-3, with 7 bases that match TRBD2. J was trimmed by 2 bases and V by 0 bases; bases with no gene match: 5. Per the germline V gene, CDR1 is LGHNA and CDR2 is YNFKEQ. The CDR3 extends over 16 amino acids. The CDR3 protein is CASSQEQAGLTDTQYF. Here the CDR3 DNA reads TGTGCCAGCAGCCAAGAACAAGCGGGGCTCACAGATACGCAGTATTTT.

The CDR3 DNA sequence: TGTGCCAGCTCACTCTCGGGTCTTAATGAAAAACTGTTTTTT. As protein: CASSLSGLNEKLFF. The V call is TRBV18, the J call TRBJ1-4; no reliable D call. Germline CDR1 reads KGHSH; CDR2 reads LQKENI. Trimming removed 4 bases at V and 4 bases at J, with 10 bases between. CDR3 length: 14 residues.

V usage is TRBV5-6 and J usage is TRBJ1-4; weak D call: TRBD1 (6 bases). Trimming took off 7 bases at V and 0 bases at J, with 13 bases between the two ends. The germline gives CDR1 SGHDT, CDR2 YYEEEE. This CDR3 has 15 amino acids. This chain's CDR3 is CASGLWGPTNEKLFF. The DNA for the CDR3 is TGTGCCAGCGGCCTTTGGGGGCCAACTAATGAAAAACTGTTTTTT. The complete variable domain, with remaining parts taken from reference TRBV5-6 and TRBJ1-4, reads DAGVTQSPTHLIKTRGQQVTLRCSPKSGHDTVSWYQQALGQGPQFIFQYYEEEERQRGNFPDRFSGHQFPNYSSELNVNALLLGDSALYLCASGLWGPTNEKLFFGSGTQLSVL.

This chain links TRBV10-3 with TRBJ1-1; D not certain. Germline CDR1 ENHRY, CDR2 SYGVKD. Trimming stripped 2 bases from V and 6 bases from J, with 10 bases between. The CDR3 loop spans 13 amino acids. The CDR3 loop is CAISEVYGAEAFF. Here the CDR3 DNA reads TGTGCCATCAGTGAGGTTTACGGGGCTGAAGCTTTCTTT.

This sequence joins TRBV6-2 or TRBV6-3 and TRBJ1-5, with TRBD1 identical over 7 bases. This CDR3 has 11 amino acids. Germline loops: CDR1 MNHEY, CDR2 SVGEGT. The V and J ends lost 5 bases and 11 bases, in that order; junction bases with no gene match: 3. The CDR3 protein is CASSHQGAQHF. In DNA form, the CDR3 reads TGTGCCAGCAGTCACCAGGGGGCCCAGCATTTT.

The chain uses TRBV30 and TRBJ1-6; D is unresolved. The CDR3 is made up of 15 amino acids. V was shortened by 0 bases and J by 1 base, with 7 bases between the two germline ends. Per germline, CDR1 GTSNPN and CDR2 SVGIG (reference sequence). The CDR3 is CAWSVAGSYNSPLHF. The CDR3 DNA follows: TGTGCCTGGAGTGTAGCGGGGTCCTATAATTCACCCCTCCACTTT.

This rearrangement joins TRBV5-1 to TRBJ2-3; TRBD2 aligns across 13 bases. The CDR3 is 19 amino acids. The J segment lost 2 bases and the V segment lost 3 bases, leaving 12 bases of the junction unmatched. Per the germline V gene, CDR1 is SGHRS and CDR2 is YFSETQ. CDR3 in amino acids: CASSWHPGLAGVYTDTQYF. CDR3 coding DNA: TGCGCCAGCAGCTGGCACCCAGGACTAGCGGGAGTATACACAGATACGCAGTATTTT.

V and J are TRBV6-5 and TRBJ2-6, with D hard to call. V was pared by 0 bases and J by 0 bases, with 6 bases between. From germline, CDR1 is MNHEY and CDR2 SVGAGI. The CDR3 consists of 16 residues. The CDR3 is CASSYSFSSGANVLTF. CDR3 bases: TGTGCCAGCAGTTACTCGTTCTCCTCTGGGGCCAACGTCCTGACTTTC.

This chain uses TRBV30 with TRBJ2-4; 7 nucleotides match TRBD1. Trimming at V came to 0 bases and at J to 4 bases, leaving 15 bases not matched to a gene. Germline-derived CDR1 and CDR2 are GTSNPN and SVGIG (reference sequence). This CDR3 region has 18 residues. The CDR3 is CAWSVGGAVRRDKNIQYF. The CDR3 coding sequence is TGTGCCTGGAGTGTAGGGGGCGCGGTCAGGCGTGATAAAAACATTCAGTACTTC.

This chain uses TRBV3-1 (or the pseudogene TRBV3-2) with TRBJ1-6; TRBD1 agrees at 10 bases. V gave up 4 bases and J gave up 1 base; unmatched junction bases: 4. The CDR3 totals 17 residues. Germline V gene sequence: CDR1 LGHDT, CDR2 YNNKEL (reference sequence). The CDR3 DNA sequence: TGTGCCAGCAGCCTCTGGACAGGGGGTTCCTATAATTCACCCCTCCACTTT. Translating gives CASSLWTGGSYNSPLHF.

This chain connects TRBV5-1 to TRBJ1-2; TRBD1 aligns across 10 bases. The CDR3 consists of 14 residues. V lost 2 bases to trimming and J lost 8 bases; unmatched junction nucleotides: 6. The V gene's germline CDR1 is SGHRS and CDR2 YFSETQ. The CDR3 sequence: CASSFGTGVFGYTF. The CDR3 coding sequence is TGCGCCAGCAGCTTCGGGACAGGGGTGTTCGGCTACACCTTC.

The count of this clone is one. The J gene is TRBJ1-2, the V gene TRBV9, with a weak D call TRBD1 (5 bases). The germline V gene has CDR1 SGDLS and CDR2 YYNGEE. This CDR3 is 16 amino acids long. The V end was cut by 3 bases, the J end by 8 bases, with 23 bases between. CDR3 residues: CASSAWRPGLDPGYTF. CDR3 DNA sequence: TGTGCCAGCAGCGCATGGAGACCGGGACTAGACCCCGGCTACACCTTC.